The 9 T cell receptor beta chains below were found in one sample sequenced in a study of T cells in Graves' hyperthyroidism and ophthalmopathy. RNA transcripts were the template for amplifying TCR beta CDR3 regions. Carried out on the TCR CDR3, a first-round RT-PCR used the HTBI primer set. MiXCR, run by TCRdb on the multiplex PCR reads, gives a single entry per CDR3 protein. The sample holds 600,000 to 650,000 distinct CDR3 sequences, around 16% seen once. Sequencing used blood. Every receptor here comes from a woman in her twenties or thirties with Graves' hyperthyroidism.

This clonotype was observed at least ten times. The chain is built from TRBV27 and TRBJ2-1, with 10 nucleotides matching TRBD2. The germline CDR1 and CDR2 sequences are MNHEY and SMNVEV (reference sequence). After removal of 7 bases from V and 3 bases from J, the junction contained 6 bases not matched to a gene. The CDR3 is 15 amino acids. Here the CDR3 reads CASTTSGELYNEQFF. The CDR3 DNA reads as TGTGCCAGCACTACTAGCGGGGAGCTCTACAATGAGCAGTTCTTC.

The chain links TRBV2 to TRBJ2-7; either TRBD1 or TRBD2 may fit D (5 bases each). Germline V gives CDR1 SNHLY, CDR2 FYNNEI. The CDR3 totals 15 residues. Trimming took off 6 bases at V and 2 bases at J, with 17 bases between the two ends. The CDR3: CASSQDLRGPYEQYF. The CDR3 DNA follows: TGTGCCAGCAGCCAAGATCTGAGGGGCCCCTACGAGCAGTACTTC. Together with reference TRBV2 and TRBJ2-7, the CDR3 gives the full variable domain: EPEVTQTPSHQVTQMGQEVILRCVPISNHLYFYWYRQILGQKVEFLVSFYNNEISEKSEIFDDQFSVERPDGSNFTLKIRSTKLEDSAMYFCASSQDLRGPYEQYFGPGTRLTVT.

This clonotype turned up a few times. V is TRBV29-1 and J is TRBJ2-1; 10 bases map to TRBD2. Germline CDR1 SQVTM, CDR2 ANQGSEA. The J segment lost 2 bases and the V segment lost 1 base, leaving 2 bases of the junction unmatched. The CDR3 runs 15 residues. In DNA form, the CDR3 reads TGCAGCGTTGAAGGGACTAGCGGACCCTACAATGAGCAGTTCTTC. Translation: CSVEGTSGPYNEQFF.

This clonotype was recorded at least ten times. V usage is TRBV7-8 and J usage is TRBJ2-1; D is perhaps TRBD2 (6 bases). Germline V gene lookup returns CDR1 SGHVS and CDR2 FQNEAQ. V was pared by 1 base and J by 6 bases, with 13 bases between. The CDR3 length is 15 residues. The DNA of the CDR3 is TGTGCCAGCAGCTTAGTGCGGGATCCCTTCAATGAGCAGTTCTTC. This sequence encodes CASSLVRDPFNEQFF.

This clonotype was seen a few times. V gene TRBV6-2 or TRBV6-3 combines with J gene TRBJ2-2; possibly TRBD1 for D (6 bases). The CDR3 length is 15 residues. The germline gives CDR1 MNHEY, CDR2 SVGEGT. Trimming removed 7 bases from V and 2 bases from J, with 14 bases in between. In DNA form, the CDR3 reads TGTGCCAGCACCTCTTCCGGGACAAACACCGGGGAGCTGTTTTTT. It is translated as CASTSSGTNTGELFF.

Points on this clonotype: This clone may be a read error of a much larger clone one base away. The chain links TRBV3-1 to TRBJ2-5; TRBD1 might be the D (6 bases). The end of the DNA fits TRBJ2-1 better, so the J call may be wrong. The CDR3 spans 14 residues. Looked up from germline, CDR1 is LGHDT and CDR2 is YNNKEL (reference sequence). The CDR3 protein is CASSQGTELETQFF. As DNA, the CDR3 is TGTGCCAGCAGCCAAGGGACAGAGTTGGAGACCCAGTTCTTC.

The chain couples TRBV27 to TRBJ2-7; TRBD2 matches 10 bases. CDR3 length: 15 residues. Germline V gives CDR1 MNHEY, CDR2 SMNVEV (reference sequence). V lost 2 bases, J lost 3 bases, and 4 bases stayed unmatched. As DNA, the CDR3 is TGTGCCAGCAGTTTAATAGCGGGGGGCAACTACGAGCAGTACTTC. Its translation is CASSLIAGGNYEQYF.

This clonotype showed up many times. The chain joins TRBV5-1 to TRBJ2-1; no definite D call. The CDR3 runs to 13 residues. Deletions cut 10 bases from V and 5 bases from J, with 16 bases between. Germline V gives CDR1 SGHRS, CDR2 YFSETQ. CDR3 DNA: TGCGCCTCCACCCGGACGGCAAACAATGAGCAGTTCTTC. Its translation: CASTRTANNEQFF.

This clonotype was seen only a few times. The chain is built from TRBV5-1 and TRBJ2-1; perhaps TRBD1 as D (6 bases). V lost 0 bases to trimming and J lost 4 bases, with 11 bases between them. CDR1 SGHRS and CDR2 YFSETQ come from the germline V gene. The CDR3 contains 15 residues. DNA for the CDR3: TGCGCCAGCAGCTTGGATACAGGGCAATACAATGAGCAGTTCTTC. Translated: CASSLDTGQYNEQFF.